This T cell receptor beta chain comes out of a study of blood T cell repertoires in COVID-19 (dated by TCRdb to the early 2020s). About the full investigation: Samples covering the acute and convalescent phases of COVID-19 were provided by collaborators in the United States, Italy and Spain. The repertoires were released in a freely available public database meant as a resource for research on the immune response to SARS-CoV-2. The samples were drawn from two sources: the first 160 participants of the ongoing ImmuneRACE study, and about 1,300 subjects contributed by 6 global collaborators. The dataset comprised deeply sampled blood TCRbeta repertoires from subjects exposed to, actively infected with, or recovered from COVID-19. HLA class I and class II types, where available, came from metadata supplied by the sample provider rather than from assay-based typing. The material from the prospective study consisted of cDNA or gDNA derived from T cells, B-cell-depleted T cells, or PBMCs. A de-identified subject ID, COVID-19 status, age in years and sex were almost always included in the sample metadata. Broad study findings and their caveats: How much clinical and demographic metadata was included differed by source and by participant, and the metadata was provided uncurated.

A word on this clone: This clone's antigen is unknown. The sample holds no much larger clone one base away, and base qualities are not on file.

CDR1 and CDR2, looked up from the germline V gene (reference sequence), are LGHDT and YNNKEL. From the cysteine up to the phenylalanine, the CDR3 has a length of 13 residues. Here the CDR3 DNA is all that survives: 39 bases in frame from base 1. V is clipped by 4 bases and J by 4 bases, and the sequence between their germline boundaries is 11 bases long. The collaborating institutions used their own protocols to collect whole blood in K2EDTA tubes. For TCRbeta analysis, collaborators shipped samples in one of three forms: frozen whole blood, isolated PBMCs, or DNA extracted from either of those sample types. TCRbeta CDR3 regions were amplified from genomic DNA using the immunoSEQ Assay, a bias-controlled multiplex PCR. The original pipeline was this. Nucleated cell counts per sample were estimated from amplification of reference gene primers within the assay. To quantify the absolute abundance of each unique TCRbeta CDR3 rearrangement, sequence reads were collapsed and filtered. For each sample, productive Simpson clonality was calculated as the square root of Simpson's diversity index across productive rearrangements. The table comes from immuneACCESS by way of TCRdb, which keeps in-frame sequences with V and J called. Part of the clones is missing from these tables; in studies checked, under half for an unresolved V gene and the rest for unknown reasons. That table gives V, J and clone size, and the DNA gave D and trimming. The sample includes 60,000 to 85,000 clones, with roughly 86% observed a single time. Clones ranked in the top ten supply over 35% of the sample.

The V gene is TRBV3-1 (or the pseudogene TRBV3-2) and the J gene is TRBJ2-7; a tentative D call is TRBD2 (6 bases match). What was sequenced was peripheral blood. The sequence was collected from a man aged 65 to 85 with acute or convalescent COVID-19. At the DNA level, the sequence is TGTGCCAGCAGCCCGGGACTGCCTTACGAGCAGTACTTC. Translated, this gives CASSPGLPYEQYF.